This T cell receptor beta chain was captured in a study of blood T cell repertoires in COVID-19. For the study at large: Whether acute or convalescent, the COVID-19 samples came from the United States, Italy and Spain. PBMCs, B-cell-depleted T cells, or T cells provided the cDNA or gDNA that made up the material.

The CDR3 spans 19 residues. Germline trimming cut 3 bases from V and 7 bases from J; bases unmatched to any gene: 21. CDR1 and CDR2 (germline): SGDLS, YYNGEE. How the authors handled the data: The assay estimated nucleated cells by amplifying reference gene primers. Libraries were prepared by immunoSEQ multiplex PCR; TCRdb keeps only in-frame clonotypes and omits some of them. V, J and clone size are those of that table, while D and trimming were read from the DNA. The sample lists over 130,000 clones, 80% to 85% occurring once. This TCR was recovered from a woman older than 75 with acute or convalescent COVID-19. Source material: peripheral blood. The genes are TRBV9 and TRBJ2-1; 8 nucleotides agree with TRBD2. As DNA, the CDR3 is TGTGCCAGCAGCGGACCCGCTGAGTTTAGCGGGGTAGCCTGGAATGAGCAGTTCTTC. Its protein is CASSGPAEFSGVAWNEQFF. Looking up the rest from reference TRBV9 and TRBJ2-1 gives the full variable domain: DSGVTQTPKHLITATGQRVTLRCSPRSGDLSVYWYQQSLDQGLQFLIQYYNGEERAKGNILERFSAQQFPDLHSELNLSSLELGDSALYFCASSGPAEFSGVAWNEQFFGPGTRLTVL.